These 30 T cell receptor beta chains originate from one sample sequenced in a study of CD8 T cells in Susac syndrome. RNA totalling roughly 0.45 to 1 ug underwent reverse transcription with random hexamers. MiXCR was run by TCRdb on the immunoSEQ multiplex PCR reads, yielding one entry per CDR3 protein. This table holds around 170,000 distinct CDR3 sequences, nearly 97% found once. The sequenced sample was CD4+ T cells from PBMCs. The receptors originated from a human donor with Susac syndrome.

This chain connects TRBV7-2 to TRBJ2-7; 7 bases fit TRBD1. The CDR3 has 12 residues. Germline assignment: CDR1 SGHTA and CDR2 FQGNSA. The V gene end was trimmed by 5 bases and the J gene end by 13 bases; junction bases not matched to a gene: 11. The CDR3 DNA reads TGTGCCAGCAGCCCCAGACCGGGACAGTCTTACTTC. Translation gives CASSPRPGQSYF.

In this sample, this clonotype turned up once. Compared with germline, one end of the junction differs, possibly owing to a read error. The chain uses TRBV7-2 and TRBJ2-7; 8 nucleotides agree with TRBD1. The CDR3 covers 14 residues. In germline, CDR1 is SGHTA, CDR2 FQGNSA. In DNA form, the CDR3 reads TGTGCCAGCAGCTTTGCTGGACAGGGATCTGGGCTGCACTTC. This gives the protein CASSFAGQGSGLHF. Filled out from reference TRBV7-2 and TRBJ2-7, the complete variable domain reads GAGVSQSPSNKVTEKGKDVELRCDPISGHTALYWYRQSLGQGLEFLIYFQGNSAPDKSGLPSDRFSAERTGGSVSTLTIQRTQQEDSAVYLCASSFAGQGSGLHFGPGTRLTVT.

The chain links TRBV5-6 to TRBJ2-1; no definite D call. Germline CDR1 is SGHDT and CDR2 is YYEEEE. The CDR3 is made up of 12 amino acids. V dropped 2 bases and J dropped 10 bases, with 10 bases sitting between them. CDR3 region: CASSFGPTEQFF. Here the CDR3 DNA reads TGTGCCAGCAGCTTTGGGCCAACGGAGCAGTTCTTC.

The chain joins TRBV11-2 to TRBJ2-3; 13 positions match TRBD2. Germline CDR1 SGHAT, CDR2 FQNNGV. The CDR3 covers 15 residues. Trimming took 6 bases from V and 6 from J; bases not matched to a gene: 6. The CDR3 sequence is CASSPLAGGPDTQYF. For the CDR3, the DNA is TGTGCCAGCAGTCCACTAGCGGGGGGGCCGGATACGCAGTATTTT.

V and J are TRBV30 and TRBJ2-1, with TRBD2 matching over 8 bases. The CDR3 covers 14 residues. V lost 4 bases, J lost 8 bases, and 10 bases stayed unmatched. Germline CDR1 and CDR2: GTSNPN and SVGIG (reference sequence). The CDR3: CAWTLGGGSYEQFF. The CDR3 coding sequence is TGTGCCTGGACCTTAGGCGGGGGGTCCTATGAGCAGTTCTTC.

The J gene is TRBJ2-3, the V gene TRBV20-1; the match to TRBD2 covers 8 bases. The junction had 7 bases not matched to a gene; V was cut back by 6 bases and J by 2 bases. There are 14 residues in the CDR3. Per germline, CDR1 DFQATT and CDR2 SNEGSKA (reference sequence). The CDR3 DNA is TGCAGTGCGGGGCCGGGGGGGGTCACAGATACGCAGTATTTT. Amino acids: CSAGPGGVTDTQYF.

This chain uses TRBV18 with TRBJ1-1, with D hard to call. Per germline, CDR1 KGHSH and CDR2 LQKENI. The CDR3 covers 15 residues. With 3 bases removed from V and 1 base from J, the gap between germline ends came to 12 bases. CDR3 protein: CASSPQMAQNTEAFF. Written as DNA, the CDR3 is TGTGCCAGCTCACCCCAAATGGCCCAGAACACTGAAGCTTTCTTT.

The chain links TRBV25-1 to TRBJ1-3; D is undetermined. Germline-derived CDR1 and CDR2 are MGHDK and SYGVNS. The CDR3 is 14 residues long. V shed 3 bases and J shed 0 bases, with 6 bases lying between them. CDR3 residues: CASSDRISGNTIYF. The CDR3 DNA reads as TGTGCCAGCAGTGACCGGATCTCTGGAAACACCATATATTTT.

On this clonotype: The final CDR3 position lacks the conserved phenylalanine or tryptophan, pointing to a likely read error. The CDR3 DNA reads TGCAGCGTTCTAGGGGCAGATACGCAGTATGTT. It codes for CSVLGADTQYV. The rearrangement joins TRBV29-1 to TRBJ2-3; maybe TRBD1 (5 bases). V was trimmed by 5 bases and J by 4 bases, leaving 7 bases between them. The CDR3 is 11 residues long. Germline CDR1 reads SQVTM; CDR2 reads ANQGSEA.

V usage is TRBV11-3 and J usage is TRBJ1-6, with D unclear. The germline V gene encodes CDR1 SGHNT and CDR2 YENEEA. The V end was cut by 0 bases, the J end by 8 bases, with 8 bases between. This CDR3 comprises 14 residues. CDR3 DNA sequence: TGTGCCAGCAGCTTAGATCCCCGGGATTCACCCCTCCACTTT. Its translation is CASSLDPRDSPLHF.

The gene calls are TRBV20-1 and TRBJ2-3, with D possibly being TRBD2 (5 bases). V was pared by 6 bases and J by 1 base, with 14 bases between. Germline CDR1 is DFQATT and CDR2 is SNEGSKA (reference sequence). The CDR3 is 14 amino acids. This CDR3 reads CSASIHSGTDTQYF. The CDR3 region has the DNA TGCAGTGCCTCTATCCATAGCGGCACAGATACGCAGTATTTT.

J is TRBJ2-7 and V is TRBV6-2 or TRBV6-3; the D call may be TRBD1 or TRBD2 (5 bases each). This CDR3 has 13 amino acids. V dropped 5 bases and J dropped 4 bases, with 12 bases sitting between them. From germline, CDR1 is MNHEY and CDR2 SVGEGT. CDR3 sequence: CASSKPGPYEQYF. CDR3 DNA sequence: TGTGCCAGCAGTAAACCGGGACCTTACGAGCAGTACTTC.

The chain has TRBV20-1 and TRBJ2-3; TRBD2 aligns across 10 bases. Unmatched junction bases numbered 7, after V lost 6 bases and J lost 7 bases. Per germline, CDR1 DFQATT and CDR2 SNEGSKA (reference sequence). This CDR3 has 13 residues. The DNA for the CDR3 is TGCAGTGCCGGGACTAGCGTCCCAAATACGCAGTATTTT. This encodes CSAGTSVPNTQYF.

The gene calls are TRBV14 and TRBJ1-2; no reliable D call. The CDR3 extends over 14 amino acids. Deletions cut 0 bases from V and 4 bases from J, with 9 bases between. Germline CDR1 reads SGHDN; CDR2 reads FVKESK. Written as DNA, the CDR3 is TGTGCCAGCAGCCAAGAAGGGTTTACCTATGGCTACACCTTC. The encoded protein is CASSQEGFTYGYTF.

This chain uses TRBV14 with TRBJ2-3; D possibly corresponds to TRBD2 (6 bases). Germline CDR1 reads SGHDN; CDR2 reads FVKESK. This CDR3 contains 17 residues. V lost 4 bases and J lost 2, with 19 bases in between. CDR3 sequence: CASSPTRRGRFTDTQYF. In nucleotides, the CDR3 is TGTGCCAGCAGCCCCACCAGGCGAGGGAGGTTCACAGATACGCAGTATTTT.

This chain uses TRBV20-1 with TRBJ1-1, with D perhaps matching TRBD1 (6 bases). Germline V lookup: CDR1 DFQATT, CDR2 SNEGSKA (reference sequence). This CDR3 is built from 13 residues. The V end was cut by 0 bases, the J end by 3 bases, with 8 bases between. CDR3 residues: CSARDQGYTEAFF. The CDR3 DNA follows: TGCAGTGCTAGAGATCAGGGGTACACTGAAGCTTTCTTT.

This clonotype has just one count. The CDR3 loop is CSVAGSDTYEQYF. CDR3 bases: TGCAGCGTCGCTGGGTCGGACACATACGAGCAGTACTTC. The chain couples TRBV29-1 to TRBJ2-7; perhaps TRBD1 as D (5 bases). From germline, CDR1 is SQVTM and CDR2 ANQGSEA. Trimming pared 6 bases from V and 4 bases from J, leaving 16 bases between. This CDR3 comprises 13 residues.

This chain connects TRBV7-2 to TRBJ2-7; TRBD2 aligns across 9 bases. The V and J ends lost 6 bases and 3 bases, in that order; junction bases with no gene match: 6. CDR3 length equals 14 residues. The germline CDR1 and CDR2 sequences are SGHTA and FQGNSA. DNA of the CDR3: TGTGCCAGCAGACGGACTAGCGTTGACTACGAGCAGTACTTC. It translates to CASRRTSVDYEQYF.

This clonotype was observed once. The chain combines TRBV18 with TRBJ2-1; the match to TRBD2 covers 7 bases. CDR3 length: 17 amino acids. In germline, CDR1 is KGHSH, CDR2 LQKENI. Trimming cost V 3 bases and J 10 bases; bases outside gene matches: 18. The CDR3 loop is CASSPPEAGSMSGEQFF. Here the CDR3 DNA reads TGTGCCAGCTCACCCCCGGAAGCGGGGAGCATGAGCGGAGAGCAGTTCTTC.

CDR3 DNA: TGTGCCAGCTCCGGTGCCGAGCAGTACTTC. As protein: CASSGAEQYF. The chain carries TRBV18 and TRBJ2-7; no reliable D call. V lost 6 bases, J lost 6 bases, and 6 bases lay in between. The CDR3 covers 10 residues. Germline V CDR1 and CDR2: KGHSH, LQKENI.

This chain joins TRBV3-1 and TRBJ2-7, with D perhaps matching TRBD1 or TRBD2 (5 bases each). There are 16 residues in the CDR3. Trimming removed 2 bases from V and 7 bases from J, with 21 bases in between. Germline V gene data show CDR1 as LGHDT and CDR2 as YNNKEL (reference sequence). CDR3 protein: CASSQFYRGTRGEQYF. The CDR3 DNA sequence: TGTGCCAGCAGCCAATTCTACCGGGGCACCCGCGGGGAGCAGTACTTC.

The gene calls are TRBV29-1 and TRBJ2-2, with 10 bases lining up with TRBD1. The CDR3 loop spans 14 amino acids. The V segment lost 5 bases and the J segment 7 bases; nucleotides outside the gene matches: 7. CDR1 and CDR2 from the germline V gene are SQVTM and ANQGSEA. CDR3 nucleotide sequence: TGCAGCGTTAGTCCGGGACAGGGGATCGGGGAGCTGTTTTTT. This sequence encodes CSVSPGQGIGELFF.

The V and J genes are TRBV5-4 and TRBJ2-3; 7 bases fit TRBD2. The germline V gene has CDR1 SGHNT and CDR2 YYREEE (reference sequence). Trimming at V came to 1 base and at J to 4 bases, leaving 6 bases not matched to a gene. This CDR3 is 15 amino acids long. The CDR3 protein is CASSLNSGVSDTQYF. CDR3 in DNA: TGTGCCAGCAGCTTGAACAGCGGGGTATCAGATACGCAGTATTTT.

This clonotype has a single count. V gene TRBV30 combines with J gene TRBJ1-4, with 8 bases identical to TRBD1. The CDR3 has 15 residues. V trimming: 8 bases; J trimming: 0 bases; junction bases outside the gene matches: 8. CDR1 is GTSNPN and CDR2 is SVGIG in the germline V gene (reference sequence). The CDR3 DNA reads as TGTGCCGGAGACAGGGGCCCCGCAACTAATGAAAAACTGTTTTTT. Translated, it gives CAGDRGPATNEKLFF.

This sequence joins TRBV5-6 and TRBJ1-2; D uncertain. The germline V gene has CDR1 SGHDT and CDR2 YYEEEE. The germline V and J ends were trimmed by 4 bases and 7 bases, with 14 bases remaining between them. The CDR3 sequence is 13 residues long. CDR3 nucleotides: TGTGCCAGCAGCGTAGGCCAGCTAGGTGGCTACACCTTC. Residues: CASSVGQLGGYTF.

This chain connects TRBV27 to TRBJ2-1, with TRBD2 identical over 11 bases. This CDR3 is built from 14 residues. After removal of 8 bases from V and 9 bases from J, the junction contained 9 bases not matched to a gene. Germline CDR1 MNHEY, CDR2 SMNVEV (reference sequence). In DNA form, the CDR3 reads TGTGCCAGCCCCGCGGGACTAGCGGAGGGTGAGCAGTTCTTC. Its protein is CASPAGLAEGEQFF.

The chain uses TRBV27 and TRBJ1-1; D is ambiguous. Germline CDR1 MNHEY, CDR2 SMNVEV (reference sequence). The CDR3 covers 13 residues. The V gene lost 5 bases and the J gene lost 3 bases, with 10 bases spanning the gap. The DNA for the CDR3 is TGTGCCAGCAGTAGGTATCAGGACACTGAAGCTTTCTTT. Amino acid sequence: CASSRYQDTEAFF.

This chain connects TRBV20-1 to TRBJ2-3; TRBD2 is a possible D gene (6 bases). Germline loops: CDR1 DFQATT, CDR2 SNEGSKA (reference sequence). CDR3 length: 14 residues. Trimming shortened V by 3 bases and J by 3 bases, and 13 bases separated the two germline ends. CDR3 nucleotides: TGCAGTGCTAGGTGGGGTGGGGGGACAGATACGCAGTATTTT. This sequence encodes CSARWGGGTDTQYF.

This chain connects TRBV5-6 to TRBJ2-3, with 8 bases that match TRBD2. V dropped 0 bases and J dropped 7; count of bases not matched to a gene: 10. Germline values: CDR1 SGHDT, CDR2 YYEEEE. This CDR3 contains 16 residues. CDR3 nucleotide sequence: TGTGCCAGCAGCTTGGCCGGGACTAGGGCTGAAAATACGCAGTATTTT. Its protein is CASSLAGTRAENTQYF.

The chain carries TRBV30 and TRBJ2-2; TRBD2 aligns across 7 bases. The CDR3 loop spans 14 amino acids. V dropped 4 bases and J dropped 3; count of bases not matched to a gene: 5. The germline V gene has CDR1 GTSNPN and CDR2 SVGIG (reference sequence). DNA for the CDR3: TGTGCCTGGAAGGCTAGCGGATACACCGGGGAGCTGTTTTTT. This gives the protein CAWKASGYTGELFF.